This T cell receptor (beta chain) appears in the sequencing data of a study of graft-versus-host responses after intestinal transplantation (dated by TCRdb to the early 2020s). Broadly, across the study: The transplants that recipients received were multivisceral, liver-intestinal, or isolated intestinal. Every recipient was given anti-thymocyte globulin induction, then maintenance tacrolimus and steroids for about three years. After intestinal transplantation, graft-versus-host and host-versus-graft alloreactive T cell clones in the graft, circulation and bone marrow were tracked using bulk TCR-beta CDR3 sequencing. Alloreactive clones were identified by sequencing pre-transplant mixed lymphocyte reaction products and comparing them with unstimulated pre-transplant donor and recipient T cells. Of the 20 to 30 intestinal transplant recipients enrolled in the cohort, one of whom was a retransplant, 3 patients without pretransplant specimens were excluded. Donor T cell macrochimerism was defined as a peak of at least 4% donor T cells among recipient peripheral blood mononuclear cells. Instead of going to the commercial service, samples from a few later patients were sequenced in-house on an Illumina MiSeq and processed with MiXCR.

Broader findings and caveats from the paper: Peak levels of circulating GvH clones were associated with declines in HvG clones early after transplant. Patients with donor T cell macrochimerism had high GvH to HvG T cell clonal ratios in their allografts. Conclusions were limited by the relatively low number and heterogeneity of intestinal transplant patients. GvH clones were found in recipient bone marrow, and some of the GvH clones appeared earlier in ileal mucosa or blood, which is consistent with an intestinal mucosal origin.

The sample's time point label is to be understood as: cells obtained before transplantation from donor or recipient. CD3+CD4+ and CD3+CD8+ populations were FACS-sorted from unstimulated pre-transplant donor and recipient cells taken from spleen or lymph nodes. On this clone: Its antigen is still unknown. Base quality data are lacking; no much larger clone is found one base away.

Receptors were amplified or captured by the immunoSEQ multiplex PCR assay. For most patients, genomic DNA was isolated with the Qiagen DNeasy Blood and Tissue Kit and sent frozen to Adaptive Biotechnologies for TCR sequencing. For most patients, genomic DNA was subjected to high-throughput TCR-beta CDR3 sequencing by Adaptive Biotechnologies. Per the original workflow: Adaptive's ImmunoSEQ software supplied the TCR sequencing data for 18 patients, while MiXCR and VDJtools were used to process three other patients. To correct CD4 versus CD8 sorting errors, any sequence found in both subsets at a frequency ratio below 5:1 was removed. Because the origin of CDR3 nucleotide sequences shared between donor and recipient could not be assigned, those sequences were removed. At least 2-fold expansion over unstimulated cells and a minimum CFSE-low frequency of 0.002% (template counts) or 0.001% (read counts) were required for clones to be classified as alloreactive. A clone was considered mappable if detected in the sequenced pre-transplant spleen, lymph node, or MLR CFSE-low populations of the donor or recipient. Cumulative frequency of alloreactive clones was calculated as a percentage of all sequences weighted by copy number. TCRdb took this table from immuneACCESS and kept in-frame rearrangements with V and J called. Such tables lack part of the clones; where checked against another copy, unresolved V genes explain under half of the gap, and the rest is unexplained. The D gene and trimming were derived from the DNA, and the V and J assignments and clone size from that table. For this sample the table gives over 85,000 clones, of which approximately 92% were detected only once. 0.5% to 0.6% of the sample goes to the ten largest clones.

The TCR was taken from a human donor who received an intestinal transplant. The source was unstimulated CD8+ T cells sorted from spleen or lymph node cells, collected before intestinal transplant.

Here the CDR3 is given as CASSPAPGYEQYF. The DNA is TGTGCCAGCAGTCCCGCTCCGGGGTACGAGCAGTACTTC. The rearranged segments are TRBV6-5 and TRBJ2-7, with a tentative D gene TRBD2 over 5 matching bases. Including the terminal cysteine and phenylalanine, the CDR3 comprises 13 residues. The entry retains the CDR3 DNA only, 39 bases that are in frame from base 1. CDR1 and CDR2 were assigned from the germline V gene as MNHEY and SVGAGI. V loses 5 bases, J loses 4 bases, and the germline ends lie 12 bases apart.